This T cell receptor beta chain derives from a study of blood T cells in healthy people across ages. Study in general: Template switching caught about one barcoded beta molecule for each two T cells. Notes on the study in general: A roughly linear age-dependent decrease characterized TCR beta diversity per million T cells.

This clonotype has a handful of counts. The antigen remains unidentified. The germline gives CDR1 SGHAT, CDR2 FQNNGV. Trimming cost V 1 base and J 2 bases; bases outside gene matches: 6. The CDR3 loop spans 16 amino acids. A second PCR, run for about 7 to 11 cycles, used a sample-barcoded 5' primer plus a J-beta primer mix. TCRdb used MiXCR to reprocess the 5' RACE reads, holding one entry per CDR3 protein. The sample lists roughly 1.4 million distinct CDR3 sequences, approximately 59% occurring once. The chain employs TRBV11-2 and TRBJ2-3; 7 bases are a match to TRBD1. The TCR originated in a man younger than 30 in good health. The sequencing input was blood. This CDR3 is CASSLGQGPHTDTQYF. CDR3 DNA: TGTGCCAGCAGCTTAGGACAGGGCCCCCACACAGATACGCAGTATTTT. Variable domain in full (rest from reference TRBV11-2 and TRBJ2-3): EAGVAQSPRYKIIEKRQSVAFWCNPISGHATLYWYQQILGQGPKLLIQFQNNGVVDDSQLPKDRFSAERLKGVDSTLKIQPAKLEDSAVYLCASSLGQGPHTDTQYFGPGTRLTVL.